This T cell receptor beta chain comes out of a study of molecular identifiers for immune sequencing clone quantification. Broader study findings: Spike-in Jurkat TCR RNA from a single cell reportedly registered among around 1 million naive cells. Clonotypes topping 20 RNA copies carried over 99% of effector molecules but under 1% of naive ones.

This clonotype was seen only a few times. Antigen unknown. At one boundary the junction diverges from the germline segment, which might be a read error. From the PCR reads, TCRdb called clonotypes with MiXCR, one entry per CDR3 protein. The profile shows tens of thousands of distinct CDR3 sequences, around a sixth of them singletons. Germline CDR1 SGHDT, CDR2 YYEEEE. CDR3 length: 15 residues. Using a CD8+CD4-CCR7+CD45RA+ phenotype, naive CD8 T cells were sorted. The sequence derives from a human donor in good health. Some libraries in this study had Jurkat cell RNA spiked in. The rearrangement uses TRBV5-6 and TRBJ1-2; tentatively, D is TRBD1 (5 bases). Sequenced material: naive CD8+ T cells from blood, with Jurkat cell RNA spiked in. Specified subset: FACS-sorted CD8+CD4-CCR7+CD45RA+ naive T cells. CDR3 protein: CATSLAPGLNYGYTF. CDR3 nucleotide sequence: TGTGCCACCAGCTTGGCTCCAGGGTTGAACTATGGCTACACCTTC. The full variable domain, in which reference TRBV5-6 and TRBJ1-2 provide the parts outside the CDR3, is DAGVTQSPTHLIKTRGQQVTLRCSPKSGHDTVSWYQQALGQGPQFIFQYYEEEERQRGNFPDRFSGHQFPNYSSELNVNALLLGDSALYLCATSLAPGLNYGYTFGSGTRLTVV.